These 2 T cell receptor beta chains came from one sample sequenced in a study of blood T cell repertoires in COVID-19. Method: immunoSEQ multiplex PCR; TCRdb's copy keeps in-frame clones and lacks some. The sample gives about 160,000 clones, approximately 87% of which show up once; about a tenth is in the top ten. The sequencing input was peripheral blood. These receptors originate from a woman between 70 and 85 years old with COVID-19, enrolled during active disease.

This sequence joins TRBV9 and TRBJ2-3; possible D gene TRBD1, 5 bases. The V and J ends lost 4 bases and 4 bases respectively, with 10 bases between them. The CDR3 runs 13 residues. Germline values: CDR1 SGDLS, CDR2 YYNGEE. The CDR3 DNA follows: TGTGCCAGCAGCCCCAGGGCGCCAGATACGCAGTATTTT. It encodes CASSPRAPDTQYF.

V is TRBV27 and J is TRBJ1-2; no clear D gene. This CDR3 spans 15 amino acids. V was clipped by 0 bases and J by 2 bases, with 10 bases between them. The germline gives CDR1 MNHEY, CDR2 SMNVEV (reference sequence). CDR3 DNA: TGTGCCAGCAGTTTATCACTCAGGCCCAACTATGGCTACACCTTC. Its translation is CASSLSLRPNYGYTF.